The 20 T cell receptor beta chains below were found in one sample sequenced in a study of blood T cell repertoires in COVID-19. Only in-frame clones appear in the TCRdb table, and some are missing; sequencing was by immunoSEQ multiplex PCR. Of 540,000 or so clones in the sample, roughly nine tenths were seen once. The sequenced sample was peripheral blood. Source of these receptors: a woman aged 45-65 years with COVID-19, enrolled during active disease.

This clone was counted ten times or more. The V call is TRBV7-9, the J call TRBJ2-3; D possibly corresponds to TRBD1 (5 bases). The CDR3 sequence is 15 residues long. Germline loops: CDR1 SEHNR, CDR2 FQNEAQ (reference sequence). Trimming removed 1 base at V and 1 base at J, with 9 bases between. The CDR3 coding sequence is TGTGCCAGCAGCTTAGGCGTCAGGGGCACAGATACGCAGTATTTT. Translated: CASSLGVRGTDTQYF.

This rearrangement joins TRBV24-1 to TRBJ2-1; 7 bases map to TRBD2. With 4 bases clipped from V and 9 bases from J, the junction kept 5 bases outside the gene matches. CDR3 length equals 13 residues. CDR1 KGHDR and CDR2 SFDVKD come from the germline V gene. CDR3 loop: CATSDATSSEQFF. The DNA of the CDR3 is TGTGCCACCAGTGACGCGACTAGCTCTGAGCAGTTCTTC.

This clone appeared a few times. The V and J genes are TRBV3-1 (or the pseudogene TRBV3-2) and TRBJ1-6, with 9 bases that match TRBD1. The CDR3 totals 17 residues. V was pared by 4 bases and J by 4 bases, with 8 bases of the junction left unmatched. The germline V gene has CDR1 LGHDT and CDR2 YNNKEL (reference sequence). The CDR3 DNA reads TGTGCCAGCAGCCCCCGTCCGGGGACAGGGTATAATTCACCCCTCCACTTT. This translates into CASSPRPGTGYNSPLHF.

The chain is built from TRBV7-8 and TRBJ1-3, with D tentatively TRBD1 (5 bases). The length of the CDR3 is 14 residues. V lost 3 bases, J lost 7 bases, and 13 bases lay in between. Germline V gene sequence: CDR1 SGHVS, CDR2 FQNEAQ. The CDR3 nucleotides read TGTGCCAGCAGCTTGGACAACGGACGGAACACCATATATTTT. Translated, it gives CASSLDNGRNTIYF. Looking up the rest from reference TRBV7-8 and TRBJ1-3 gives the full variable domain: GAGVSQSPRYKVAKRGQDVALRCDPISGHVSLFWYQQALGQGPEFLTYFQNEAQLDKSGLPSDRFFAERPEGSVSTLKIQRTQQEDSAVYLCASSLDNGRNTIYFGEGSWLTVV.

The V gene is TRBV6-4, the J gene TRBJ1-2, with D perhaps TRBD1 (5 bases). The CDR3 contains 16 residues. Germline V lookup: CDR1 MRHNA, CDR2 SNTAGT. The ends were cut back, 2 bases at V and 0 bases at J, with 13 bases in the middle. The CDR3 nucleotides are TGTGCCAGCAGTGACGGCAGGGTCTCAGCTAACTATGGCTACACCTTC. As protein: CASSDGRVSANYGYTF.

This clone was recorded once. The chain is built from TRBV24-1 and TRBJ1-1, with a weak D call TRBD1 (5 bases). CDR1 and CDR2 from the germline V gene are KGHDR and SFDVKD. The CDR3 length is 11 residues. The V end lost 3 bases, the J end lost 8 bases, and 6 bases lay between the germline ends. CDR3 loop: CATSDRQEAFF. The CDR3 bases are TGTGCCACCAGTGATAGACAGGAAGCTTTCTTT.

V usage is TRBV29-1 and J usage is TRBJ1-1; no definite D call. The CDR3 has 11 residues. Germline lookup yields CDR1 SQVTM and CDR2 ANQGSEA. The CDR3 DNA follows: TGCAGTACAGTATATATCACTGAAGCTTTCTTT. Translated: CSTVYITEAFF.

The chain couples TRBV6-5 to TRBJ1-2, with D perhaps TRBD1 (5 bases). Trimming stripped 9 bases from V and 4 bases from J, with 18 bases between. CDR1 is MNHEY and CDR2 is SVGAGI in the germline V gene. The CDR3 length is 14 residues. The CDR3 spells CASPAGEMVYGYTF. In DNA, the CDR3 is TGTGCCAGTCCGGCGGGGGAGATGGTCTATGGCTACACCTTC.

The chain recombines TRBV30 with TRBJ2-7, with 7 bases lining up with TRBD1. With V trimmed by 2 bases and J by 3 bases, 4 bases remained unmatched. This CDR3 is built from 13 residues. In germline, CDR1 is GTSNPN, CDR2 SVGIG (reference sequence). CDR3 nucleotide sequence: TGTGCCTGGAGTCGGGACAGTATCTACGAGCAGTACTTC. This sequence encodes CAWSRDSIYEQYF.

The chain carries TRBV18 and TRBJ2-7; D is perhaps TRBD1 (6 bases). The V end lost 2 bases, the J end lost 2 bases, and 10 bases lay between the germline ends. Germline lookup yields CDR1 KGHSH and CDR2 LQKENI. The CDR3 is 14 amino acids. CDR3 in amino acids: CASSPGQIPYEQYF. The CDR3, as DNA: TGTGCCAGCTCACCAGGACAGATACCCTACGAGCAGTACTTC.

The chain joins TRBV5-5 to TRBJ2-2; 9 bases are a match to TRBD1. This CDR3 is built from 16 residues. Germline V gives CDR1 SGHKS, CDR2 YYEKEE (reference sequence). The trim removed 3 bases at V and 6 bases at J, leaving 9 bases unmatched. The CDR3 DNA sequence: TGTGCCAGCAGCTCCGGACGGGGACAGGGTGCCGGGGAGCTGTTTTTT. As protein: CASSSGRGQGAGELFF.

This rearrangement joins TRBV11-2 to TRBJ1-6; 7 bases are a match to TRBD1. The V gene's germline CDR1 is SGHAT and CDR2 FQNNGV. This CDR3 region has 16 residues. V trimming: 0 bases; J trimming: 6 bases; junction bases outside the gene matches: 5. This CDR3 reads CASSLDQRGRNSPLHF. CDR3 DNA: TGTGCCAGCAGCTTAGATCAGAGGGGGCGTAATTCACCCCTCCACTTT. The entire variable domain, with the rest obtained from reference TRBV11-2 and TRBJ1-6, is as follows: EAGVAQSPRYKIIEKRQSVAFWCNPISGHATLYWYQQILGQGPKLLIQFQNNGVVDDSQLPKDRFSAERLKGVDSTLKIQPAKLEDSAVYLCASSLDQRGRNSPLHFGNGTRLTVT.

The chain carries TRBV10-3 and TRBJ2-3, with D perhaps matching TRBD1 (5 bases). Germline CDR1 is ENHRY and CDR2 is SYGVKD. This CDR3 contains 14 residues. Trimming removed 6 bases from V and 1 base from J, with 11 bases in between. The CDR3 reads CAIRDTKRTDTQYF. The CDR3 coding sequence is TGTGCCATCAGGGACACCAAGCGCACAGATACGCAGTATTTT.

This clone appeared a few times. The gene calls are TRBV28 and TRBJ1-5; D is possibly TRBD1 (5 bases). V lost 2 bases, J lost 6 bases, and 8 bases lay in between. The CDR3 extends over 13 amino acids. Germline V gene sequence: CDR1 MDHEN, CDR2 SYDVKM. CDR3 nucleotides: TGTGCCAGCAGTTTACGGCAGGGTCAGCCCCAGCATTTT. This codes for CASSLRQGQPQHF.

The chain has TRBV7-9 and TRBJ1-4; D is perhaps TRBD1 (6 bases). Trimming left V 11 bases short and J 3 bases short, with 16 bases between. CDR3 size: 14 residues. The germline CDR1 and CDR2 sequences are SEHNR and FQNEAQ (reference sequence). CDR3 residues: CAADETGSNEKLFF. The CDR3, as DNA: TGTGCCGCCGACGAGACAGGCTCTAATGAAAAACTGTTTTTT.

This sequence joins TRBV28 and TRBJ1-2, with a weak D call TRBD1 (6 bases). Germline V lookup: CDR1 MDHEN, CDR2 SYDVKM. Trimming stripped 7 bases from V and 1 base from J, with 16 bases between. This CDR3 spans 15 amino acids. CDR3: CASIGGGAINYGYTF. CDR3 nucleotides: TGTGCCAGCATTGGAGGGGGGGCAATTAACTATGGCTACACCTTC.

CDR3 residues: CASSGRLANPNEQFF. The CDR3 region has the DNA TGTGCCAGCAGCGGCCGACTAGCTAATCCCAATGAGCAGTTCTTC. V is TRBV9 and J is TRBJ2-1; TRBD2 aligns across 7 bases. Trimming cost V 3 bases and J 6 bases; bases outside gene matches: 9. Germline values: CDR1 SGDLS, CDR2 YYNGEE. CDR3 length: 15 residues.

The chain couples TRBV27 to TRBJ1-6; 7 positions agree with TRBD1. Trimming at V came to 5 bases and at J to 11 bases, leaving 6 bases not matched to a gene. Germline V gene data show CDR1 as MNHEY and CDR2 as SMNVEV (reference sequence). This CDR3 has 13 amino acids. Written as DNA, the CDR3 is TGTGCCAGCAGTCCACGACAGGGTACACCCCTCCACTTT. Amino acid sequence: CASSPRQGTPLHF.

The chain has TRBV11-1 and TRBJ2-2; 8 bases fit TRBD1. The V gene end was trimmed by 4 bases and the J gene end by 2 bases; junction bases not matched to a gene: 6. Germline CDR1 and CDR2: SGHAT and FQDESV (reference sequence). This CDR3 region has 16 residues. Here the CDR3 reads CASSSGTGGNTGELFF. CDR3 nucleotide sequence: TGTGCCAGCAGCTCAGGGACAGGCGGCAACACCGGGGAGCTGTTTTTT.

V gene TRBV19 combines with J gene TRBJ2-1, with D possibly being TRBD1 (6 bases). Germline V gene data show CDR1 as LNHDA and CDR2 as SQIVND (reference sequence). The CDR3 consists of 17 residues. V lost 4 bases and J 7 bases, leaving 23 bases between the germline ends. CDR3 loop: CASSKDRPQGFGNEQFF. The CDR3 nucleotides read TGTGCCAGTAGTAAGGACAGACCCCAAGGGTTCGGGAATGAGCAGTTCTTC.